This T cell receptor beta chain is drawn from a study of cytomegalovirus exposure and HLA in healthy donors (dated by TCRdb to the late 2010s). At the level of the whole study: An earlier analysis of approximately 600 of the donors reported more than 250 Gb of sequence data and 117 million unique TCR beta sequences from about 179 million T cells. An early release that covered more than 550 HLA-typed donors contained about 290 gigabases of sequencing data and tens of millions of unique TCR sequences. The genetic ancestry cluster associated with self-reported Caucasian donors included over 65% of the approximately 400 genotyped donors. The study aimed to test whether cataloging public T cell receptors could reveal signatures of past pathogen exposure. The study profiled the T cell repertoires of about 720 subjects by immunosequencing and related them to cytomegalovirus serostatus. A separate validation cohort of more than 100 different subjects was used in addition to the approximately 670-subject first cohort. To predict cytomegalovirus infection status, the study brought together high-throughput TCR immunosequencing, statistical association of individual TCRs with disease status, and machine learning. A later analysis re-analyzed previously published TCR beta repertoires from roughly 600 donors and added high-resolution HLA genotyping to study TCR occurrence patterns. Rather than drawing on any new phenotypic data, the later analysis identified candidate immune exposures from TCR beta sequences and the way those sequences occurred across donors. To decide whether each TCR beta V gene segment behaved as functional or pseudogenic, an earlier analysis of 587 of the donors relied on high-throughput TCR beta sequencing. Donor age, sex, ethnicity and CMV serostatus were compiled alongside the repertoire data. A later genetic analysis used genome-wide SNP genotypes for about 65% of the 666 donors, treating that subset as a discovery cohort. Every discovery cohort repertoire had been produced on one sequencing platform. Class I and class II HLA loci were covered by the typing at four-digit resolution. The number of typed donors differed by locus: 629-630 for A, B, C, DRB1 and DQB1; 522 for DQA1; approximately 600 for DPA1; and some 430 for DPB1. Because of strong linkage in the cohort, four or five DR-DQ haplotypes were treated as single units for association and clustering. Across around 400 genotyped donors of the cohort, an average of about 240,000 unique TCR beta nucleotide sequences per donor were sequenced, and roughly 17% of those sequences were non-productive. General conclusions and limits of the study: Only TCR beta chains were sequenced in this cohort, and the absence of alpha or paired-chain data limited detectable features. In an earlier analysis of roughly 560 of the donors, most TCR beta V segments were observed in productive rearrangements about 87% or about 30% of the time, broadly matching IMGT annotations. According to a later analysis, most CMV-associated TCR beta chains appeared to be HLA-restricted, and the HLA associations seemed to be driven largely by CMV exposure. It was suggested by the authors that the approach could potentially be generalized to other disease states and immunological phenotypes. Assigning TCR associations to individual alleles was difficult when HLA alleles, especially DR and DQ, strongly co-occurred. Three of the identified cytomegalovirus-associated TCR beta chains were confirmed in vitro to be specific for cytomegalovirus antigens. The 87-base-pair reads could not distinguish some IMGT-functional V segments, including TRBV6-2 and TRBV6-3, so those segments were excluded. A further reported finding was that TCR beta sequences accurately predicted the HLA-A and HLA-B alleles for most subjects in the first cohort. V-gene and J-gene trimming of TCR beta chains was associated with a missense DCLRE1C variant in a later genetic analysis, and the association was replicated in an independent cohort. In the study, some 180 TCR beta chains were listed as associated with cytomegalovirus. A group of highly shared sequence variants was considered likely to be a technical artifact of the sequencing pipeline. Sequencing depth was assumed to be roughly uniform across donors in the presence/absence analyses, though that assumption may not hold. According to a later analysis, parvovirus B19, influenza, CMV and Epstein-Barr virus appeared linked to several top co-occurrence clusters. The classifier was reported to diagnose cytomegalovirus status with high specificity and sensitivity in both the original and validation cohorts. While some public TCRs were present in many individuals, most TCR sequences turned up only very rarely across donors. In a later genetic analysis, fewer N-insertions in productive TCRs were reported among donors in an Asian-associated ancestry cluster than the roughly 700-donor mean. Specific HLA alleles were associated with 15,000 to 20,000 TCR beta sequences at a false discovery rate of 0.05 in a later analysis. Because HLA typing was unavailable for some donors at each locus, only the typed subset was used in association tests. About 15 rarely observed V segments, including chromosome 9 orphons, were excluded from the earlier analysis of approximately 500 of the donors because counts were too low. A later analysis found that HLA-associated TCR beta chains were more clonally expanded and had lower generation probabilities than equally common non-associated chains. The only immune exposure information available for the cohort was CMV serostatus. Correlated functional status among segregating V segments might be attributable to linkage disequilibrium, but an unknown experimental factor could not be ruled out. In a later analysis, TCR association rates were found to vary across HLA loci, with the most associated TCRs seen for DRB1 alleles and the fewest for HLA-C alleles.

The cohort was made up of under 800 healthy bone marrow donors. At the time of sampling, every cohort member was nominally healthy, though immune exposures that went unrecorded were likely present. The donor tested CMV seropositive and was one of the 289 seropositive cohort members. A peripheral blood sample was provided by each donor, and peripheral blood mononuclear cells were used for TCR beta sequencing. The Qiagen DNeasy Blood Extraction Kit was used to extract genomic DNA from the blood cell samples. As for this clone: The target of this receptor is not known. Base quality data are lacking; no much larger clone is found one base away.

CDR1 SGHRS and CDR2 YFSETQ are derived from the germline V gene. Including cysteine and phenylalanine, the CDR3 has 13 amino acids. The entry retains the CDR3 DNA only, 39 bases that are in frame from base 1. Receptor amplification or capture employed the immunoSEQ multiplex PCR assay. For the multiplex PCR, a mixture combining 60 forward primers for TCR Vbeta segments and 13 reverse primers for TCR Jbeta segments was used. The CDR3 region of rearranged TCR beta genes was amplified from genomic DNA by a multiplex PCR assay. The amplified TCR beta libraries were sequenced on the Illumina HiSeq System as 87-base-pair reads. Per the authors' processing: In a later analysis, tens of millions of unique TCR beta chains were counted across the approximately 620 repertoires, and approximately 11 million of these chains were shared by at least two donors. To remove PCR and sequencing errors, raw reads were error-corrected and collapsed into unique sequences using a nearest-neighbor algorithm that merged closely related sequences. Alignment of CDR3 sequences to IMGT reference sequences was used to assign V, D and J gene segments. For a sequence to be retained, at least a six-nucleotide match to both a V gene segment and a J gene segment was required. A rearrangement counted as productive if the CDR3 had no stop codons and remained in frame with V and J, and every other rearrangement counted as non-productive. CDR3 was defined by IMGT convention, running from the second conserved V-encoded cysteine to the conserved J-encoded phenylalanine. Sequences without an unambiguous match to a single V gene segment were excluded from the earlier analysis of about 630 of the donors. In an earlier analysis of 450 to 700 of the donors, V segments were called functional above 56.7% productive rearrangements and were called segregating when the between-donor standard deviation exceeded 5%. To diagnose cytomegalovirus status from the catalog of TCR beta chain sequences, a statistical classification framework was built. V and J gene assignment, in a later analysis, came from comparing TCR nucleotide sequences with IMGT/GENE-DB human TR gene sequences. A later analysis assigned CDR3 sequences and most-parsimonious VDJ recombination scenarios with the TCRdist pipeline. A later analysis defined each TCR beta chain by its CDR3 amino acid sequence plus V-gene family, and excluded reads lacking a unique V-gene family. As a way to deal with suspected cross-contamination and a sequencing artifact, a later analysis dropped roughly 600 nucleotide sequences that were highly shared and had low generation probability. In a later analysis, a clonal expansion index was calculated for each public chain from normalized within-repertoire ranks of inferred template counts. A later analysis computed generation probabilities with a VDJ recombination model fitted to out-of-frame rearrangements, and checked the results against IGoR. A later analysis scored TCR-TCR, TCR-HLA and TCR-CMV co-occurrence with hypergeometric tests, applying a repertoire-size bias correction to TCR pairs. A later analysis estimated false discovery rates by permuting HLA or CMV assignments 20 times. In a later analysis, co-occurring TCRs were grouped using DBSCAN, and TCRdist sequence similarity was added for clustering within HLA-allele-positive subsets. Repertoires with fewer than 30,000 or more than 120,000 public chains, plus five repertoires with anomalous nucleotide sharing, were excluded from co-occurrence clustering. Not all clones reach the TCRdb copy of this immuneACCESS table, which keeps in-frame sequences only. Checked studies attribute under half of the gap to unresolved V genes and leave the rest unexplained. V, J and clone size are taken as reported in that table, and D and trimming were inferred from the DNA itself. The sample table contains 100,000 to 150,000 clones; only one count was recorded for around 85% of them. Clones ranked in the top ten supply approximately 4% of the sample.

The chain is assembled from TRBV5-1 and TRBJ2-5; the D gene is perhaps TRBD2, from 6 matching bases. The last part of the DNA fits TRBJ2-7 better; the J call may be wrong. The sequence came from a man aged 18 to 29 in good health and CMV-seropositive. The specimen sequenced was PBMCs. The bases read TGCGCCAGCAGCTTGGATAGCGGCTACGAGCAGTACTTC. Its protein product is CASSLDSGYEQYF.